These 20 T cell receptor beta chains share one sample of origin, sequenced in a study of control samples from healthy donors and cancer patients. Assay used: immunoSEQ multiplex PCR; TCRdb lists only in-frame clones, some missing. The table lists 210,000 or so clones, approximately 91% of them singletons, with 1.8% in the top ten. Sequencing was performed on blood. Receptor source: a man between 25 and 39 years old in good health.

J is TRBJ2-7 and V is TRBV27, with a possible D match to TRBD1 (5 bases). Germline V gene data show CDR1 as MNHEY and CDR2 as SMNVEV (reference sequence). Deletions cut 2 bases from V and 2 bases from J, with 7 bases between. The CDR3 runs to 13 residues. The CDR3 reads CASSLKGTYEQYF. The CDR3 DNA reads as TGTGCCAGCAGTTTAAAGGGGACCTACGAGCAGTACTTC.

This chain connects TRBV12-3 or TRBV12-4 to TRBJ1-2, with D unclear. V lost 2 bases to trimming and J lost 5 bases, with 9 bases between them. This CDR3 has 13 amino acids. The CDR3 coding sequence is TGTGCCAGCAGTTTAAACCCCCAGTATGGCTACACCTTC. It codes for CASSLNPQYGYTF.

About this clone itself: Other DNA sequences in the sample encode the same CDR3. The CDR3 DNA follows: TGCGCCAGCAGCCTGGGACAGGGGTTCGACGAGCAGTACTTC. It specifies CASSLGQGFDEQYF. V usage is TRBV5-1 and J usage is TRBJ2-7; 10 nucleotides match TRBD1. With 4 bases clipped from V and 5 bases from J, the junction kept 6 bases outside the gene matches. The CDR3 has 14 residues. Germline assignment: CDR1 SGHRS and CDR2 YFSETQ.

This clone was recorded a few times. This sequence joins TRBV5-6 and TRBJ1-2; no firm D call. Trimming stripped 1 base from V and 2 bases from J, with 9 bases between. CDR1 SGHDT and CDR2 YYEEEE come from the germline V gene. There are 14 residues in the CDR3. The DNA for the CDR3 is TGTGCCAGCAGCTTGCGGATAGAGAACTATGGCTACACCTTC. Amino acid sequence: CASSLRIENYGYTF.

This clone was counted only a few times. The rearrangement joins TRBV6-2 or TRBV6-3 to TRBJ1-5; D is uncertain. The V gene's germline CDR1 is MNHEY and CDR2 SVGEGT. The CDR3 has 16 residues. The V and J ends lost 1 base and 6 bases respectively, with 16 bases between them. The CDR3 sequence: CASSYYRGVSRQPQHF. CDR3 DNA: TGTGCCAGCAGTTACTATCGAGGCGTCAGCCGTCAGCCCCAGCATTTT.

Only a few counts were recorded for this clone. V usage is TRBV4-1 and J usage is TRBJ1-4, with D tentatively TRBD1 (5 bases). The CDR3 is 15 residues long. Trimming left V 0 bases short and J 6 bases short, with 11 bases between. Germline V gene sequence: CDR1 MGHRA, CDR2 YSYEKL. CDR3 sequence: CASSQDGGEYEKLFF. The CDR3, as DNA: TGCGCCAGCAGCCAAGATGGGGGGGAATATGAAAAACTGTTTTTT.

The genes are TRBV21-1 and TRBJ1-5; the table assigns TRBD1, which was not confirmed against the DNA. TRBV21-1 is shown as a pseudogene. This CDR3 has 16 residues. CDR3 residues: CASSRTGVRSNQPQHF. The CDR3 coding sequence is TGTGCCAGCAGCAGGACAGGGGTTCGTAGCAATCAGCCCCAGCATTTT.

The V gene is TRBV18, the J gene TRBJ1-2; TRBD1 might be the D (5 bases). The CDR3 covers 13 residues. Germline V gene data show CDR1 as KGHSH and CDR2 as LQKENI. The germline V and J ends were trimmed by 4 bases and 8 bases, with 14 bases remaining between them. The CDR3 DNA reads TGTGCCAGCTCACGGGACCAGTTGGAAGGCTACACCTTC. Residues: CASSRDQLEGYTF.

This clone was counted once. The rearrangement uses TRBV7-8 and TRBJ1-5; 7 nucleotides line up with TRBD1. The CDR3 runs 16 residues. Germline lookup yields CDR1 SGHVS and CDR2 FQNEAQ. Trimming took 0 bases from V and 7 from J; bases not matched to a gene: 9. The CDR3 DNA reads as TGTGCCAGCAGCTTAGCGGACAGGAGGATTGACCAGCCCCAGCATTTT. Translated, it gives CASSLADRRIDQPQHF.

This chain links TRBV9 with TRBJ1-1, with 7 positions matching TRBD1. V shed 3 bases, J shed 5 bases, and the junction held 7 bases outside the gene matches. The V gene's germline CDR1 is SGDLS and CDR2 YYNGEE. The CDR3 is 14 amino acids. The CDR3 region is CASSGRGRGTEAFF. The CDR3 bases are TGTGCCAGCAGCGGGCGGGGCAGGGGGACTGAAGCTTTCTTT.

The genes are TRBV7-2 and TRBJ1-6; D gene uncertain. Germline values: CDR1 SGHTA, CDR2 FQGNSA. The CDR3 totals 15 residues. Trimming left V 4 bases short and J 6 bases short, with 13 bases between. CDR3 in amino acids: CASSSQAHSNSPLHF. In DNA, the CDR3 is TGTGCCAGCAGCTCCCAGGCGCATTCTAATTCACCCCTCCACTTT.

The chain's CDR3 is CASSGGAGGNYGYTF. Here the CDR3 DNA reads TGTGCCAGCAGTGGGGGGGCGGGGGGCAACTATGGCTACACCTTC. The rearrangement joins TRBV2 to TRBJ1-2, with D perhaps TRBD1 (6 bases). The CDR3 runs 15 residues. Germline V gives CDR1 SNHLY, CDR2 FYNNEI. Trimming removed 4 bases from V and 2 bases from J, with 14 bases in between.

The chain links TRBV6-5 to TRBJ2-5; a weak D match, TRBD1 (6 bases). CDR1 is MNHEY, CDR2 SVGAGI, per germline. Trimming removed 2 bases at V and 7 bases at J, with 11 bases between. The CDR3 length is 13 residues. CDR3 DNA: TGTGCCAGCAGTTACGGGCAGGGGACGACCCAGTACTTC. It specifies CASSYGQGTTQYF.

The CDR3 is CASSVASMTNYGYTF. The CDR3 bases are TGTGCCAGCAGCGTAGCTTCCATGACTAACTATGGCTACACCTTC. This sequence joins TRBV9 and TRBJ1-2; D unclear. V was trimmed by 0 bases and J by 0 bases, leaving 9 bases between them. CDR1 and CDR2 from the germline V gene are SGDLS and YYNGEE. The CDR3 loop spans 15 amino acids. The full variable domain, in which reference TRBV9 and TRBJ1-2 provide the parts outside the CDR3, is DSGVTQTPKHLITATGQRVTLRCSPRSGDLSVYWYQQSLDQGLQFLIQYYNGEERAKGNILERFSAQQFPDLHSELNLSSLELGDSALYFCASSVASMTNYGYTFGSGTRLTVV.

The chain uses TRBV5-1 and TRBJ1-4, with D tentatively TRBD1 (6 bases). The length of the CDR3 is 16 residues. Trimming shortened V by 0 bases and J by 4 bases, and 13 bases separated the two germline ends. Germline-derived CDR1 and CDR2 are SGHRS and YFSETQ. Written as DNA, the CDR3 is TGCGCCAGCAGCTTGGCACCCGGGGGGCTTAATGAAAAACTGTTTTTT. Residues: CASSLAPGGLNEKLFF. Variable domain in full (rest from reference TRBV5-1 and TRBJ1-4): KAGVTQTPRYLIKTRGQQVTLSCSPISGHRSVSWYQQTPGQGLQFLFEYFSETQRNKGNFPGRFSGRQFSNSRSEMNVSTLELGDSALYLCASSLAPGGLNEKLFFGSGTQLSVL.

The chain employs TRBV27 and TRBJ2-7; D is unresolved. CDR1 and CDR2 from the germline V gene are MNHEY and SMNVEV (reference sequence). The CDR3 runs to 15 residues. Between the trimmed V and J ends, which lost 3 bases and 3 bases, there was a span of 15 bases. The CDR3 DNA reads TGTGCCAGCAGTTTCAAACCCGAAGGCAACTACGAGCAGTACTTC. This translates into CASSFKPEGNYEQYF.

The rearrangement joins TRBV21-1 to TRBJ1-3. TRBV21-1 is reported as a pseudogene. The CDR3 totals 15 residues. Here the CDR3 DNA reads TGTGCCAGAACCTTGGGACCCAACGAGGGAAACACCATATATTTT. It codes for CARTLGPNEGNTIYF.

The chain links TRBV12-2 to TRBJ1-2. TRBV12-2 is flagged as a pseudogene. This CDR3 region has 15 residues. The CDR3 sequence: CASRLARESNYGYTF. CDR3 DNA: TGTGCAAGTCGCTTAGCGCGGGAATCTAACTATGGCTACACCTTC.

This chain joins TRBV19 and TRBJ2-7, with D possibly TRBD1 on 6 matching bases. The ends were cut back, 3 bases at V and 2 bases at J, with 11 bases in the middle. This CDR3 comprises 14 residues. The germline gives CDR1 LNHDA, CDR2 SQIVND (reference sequence). The CDR3, as DNA: TGTGCCAGTAGTATGGGACATCGAACCTACGAGCAGTACTTC. This codes for CASSMGHRTYEQYF.

The chain carries TRBV7-9 and TRBJ1-5; 8 bases agree with TRBD1. CDR1 SEHNR and CDR2 FQNEAQ come from the germline V gene (reference sequence). V lost 2 bases, J lost 7 bases, and 4 bases stayed unmatched. The CDR3 is 14 residues long. CDR3 DNA: TGTGCCAGCAGCTTACAGGGGGCTCGACAGCCCCAGCATTTT. This sequence encodes CASSLQGARQPQHF. Full variable domain (outside the CDR3, taken from reference TRBV7-9 and TRBJ1-5): DTGVSQNPRHKITKRGQNVTFRCDPISEHNRLYWYRQTLGQGPEFLTYFQNEAQLEKSRLLSDRFSAERPKGSFSTLEIQRTEQGDSAMYLCASSLQGARQPQHFGDGTRLSIL.